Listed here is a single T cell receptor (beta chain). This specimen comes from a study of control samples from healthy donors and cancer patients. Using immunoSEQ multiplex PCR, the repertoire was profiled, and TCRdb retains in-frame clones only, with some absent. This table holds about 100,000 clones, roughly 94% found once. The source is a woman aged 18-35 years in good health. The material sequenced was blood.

DNA of the CDR3: TGCAGCGTCGCACAGGGTTCCGGGGAGCTGTTTTTT. Translation: CSVAQGSGELFF. J is TRBJ2-2 and V is TRBV29-1, with D tentatively TRBD1 (6 bases). The germline V and J ends were trimmed by 6 bases and 6 bases, with 11 bases remaining between them. Germline V CDR1 and CDR2: SQVTM, ANQGSEA. The CDR3 totals 12 residues.